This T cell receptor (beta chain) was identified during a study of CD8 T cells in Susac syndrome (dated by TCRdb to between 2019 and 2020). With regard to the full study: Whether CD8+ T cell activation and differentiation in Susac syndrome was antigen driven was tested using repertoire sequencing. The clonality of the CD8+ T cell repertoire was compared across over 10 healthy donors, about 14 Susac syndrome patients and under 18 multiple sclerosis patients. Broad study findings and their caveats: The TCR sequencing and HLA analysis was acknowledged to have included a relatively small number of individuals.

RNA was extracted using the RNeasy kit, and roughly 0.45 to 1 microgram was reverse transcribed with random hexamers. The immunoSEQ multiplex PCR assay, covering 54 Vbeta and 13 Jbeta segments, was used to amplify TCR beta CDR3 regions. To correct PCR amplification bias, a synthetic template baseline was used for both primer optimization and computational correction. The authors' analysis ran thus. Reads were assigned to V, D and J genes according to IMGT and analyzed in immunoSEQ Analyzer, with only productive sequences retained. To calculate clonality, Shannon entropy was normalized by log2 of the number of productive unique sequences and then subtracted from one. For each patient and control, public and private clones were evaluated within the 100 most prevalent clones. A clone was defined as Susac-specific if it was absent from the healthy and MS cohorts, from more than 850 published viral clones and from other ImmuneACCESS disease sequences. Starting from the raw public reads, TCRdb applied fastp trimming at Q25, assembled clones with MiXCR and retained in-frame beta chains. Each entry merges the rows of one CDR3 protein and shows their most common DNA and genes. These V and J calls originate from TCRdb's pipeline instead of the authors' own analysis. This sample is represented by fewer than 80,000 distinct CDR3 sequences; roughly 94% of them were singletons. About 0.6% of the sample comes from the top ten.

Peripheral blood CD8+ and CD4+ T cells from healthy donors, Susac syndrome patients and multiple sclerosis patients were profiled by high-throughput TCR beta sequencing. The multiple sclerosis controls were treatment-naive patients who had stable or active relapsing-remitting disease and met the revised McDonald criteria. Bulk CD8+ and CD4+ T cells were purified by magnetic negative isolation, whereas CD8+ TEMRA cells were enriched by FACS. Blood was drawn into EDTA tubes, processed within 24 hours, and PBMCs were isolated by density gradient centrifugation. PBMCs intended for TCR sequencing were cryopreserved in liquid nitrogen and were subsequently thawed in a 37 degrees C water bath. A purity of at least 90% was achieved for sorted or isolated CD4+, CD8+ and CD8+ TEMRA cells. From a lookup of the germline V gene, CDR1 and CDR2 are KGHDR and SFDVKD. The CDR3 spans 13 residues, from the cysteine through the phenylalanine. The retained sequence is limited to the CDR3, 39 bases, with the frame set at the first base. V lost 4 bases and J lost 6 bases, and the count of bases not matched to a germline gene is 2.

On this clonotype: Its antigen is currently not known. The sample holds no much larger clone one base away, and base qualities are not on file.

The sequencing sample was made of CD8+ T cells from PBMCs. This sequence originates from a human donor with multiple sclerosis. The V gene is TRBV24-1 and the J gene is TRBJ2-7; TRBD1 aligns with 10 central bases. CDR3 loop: CATSDRTGGEQYF. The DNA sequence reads TGTGCCACCAGTGACCGGACAGGGGGCGAGCAGTACTTC.